The rows below give T cell receptor beta chains drawn from one sample of a study of T cell repertoires in ileal Crohn's disease. Profiling relied on immunoSEQ multiplex PCR, and the TCRdb table lists in-frame clones only, not all of them. The table shows approximately 13,000 clones, with 60% to 85% occurring only once. Sequences were obtained from ileal tissue. The source is an adult with Crohn's disease. CDR3s include the opening cysteine and the closing phenylalanine or tryptophan. The D gene is left open where the match is weak. Only part of the rows carry a size: once, few, many, or a class if the clone is expanded.

TRBV27	TRBJ1-6	16	TRBD1	-	TGTGCCAGCAGTTTAGTCTCGACAGGGGGTAGATCACCCCTCCACTTT	CASSLVSTGGRSPLHF
TRBV6-5	TRBJ1-6	13	-	-	TGTGCCAGCAGTTACATAAGAGATTCACCCCTCCACTTT	CASSYIRDSPLHF
TRBV28	TRBJ1-3	15	-	once	TGTGCCACTTCGTACCCGGGGGGAGATGGAAACACCATATATTTT	CATSYPGGDGNTIYF
TRBV4-1	TRBJ2-2	17	-	-	TGCGCCAGCAGCCAGGAAACAGGGTACACTAACACCGGGGAGCTGTTTTTT	CASSQETGYTNTGELFF
TRBV28	TRBJ2-7	14	TRBD1	-	TGTGCCAGCAGTTTGGGACAGGGCCTGTACGAGCAGTACTTC	CASSLGQGLYEQYF
TRBV2	TRBJ2-7	12	-	few	TGTGCCAGCAGTAGTCTAGCCTCCGAGCAGTACTTC	CASSSLASEQYF
TRBV7-2	TRBJ1-5	15	-	medium-sized	TGTGCCAGCAGACTCGACAAATATAGCAATCAGCCCCAGCATTTT	CASRLDKYSNQPQHF
TRBV5-1	TRBJ2-3	15	TRBD2	-	TGCGCCAGCAGCACAACTAGCGGGGGGTTTGATACGCAGTATTTT	CASSTTSGGFDTQYF
TRBV10-3	TRBJ1-2	12	-	-	TGTGCCATCAGTGAATTCGGCTATGGCTACACCTTC	CAISEFGYGYTF
TRBV5-1	TRBJ2-3	14	-	-	TGCGCCAGCAGCTTTGATAGCAGATCAGATACGCAGTATTTT	CASSFDSRSDTQYF
TRBV25-1	TRBJ2-3	12	-	-	TGTGCCAGCAGCCAGGGGACGGATACGCAGTATTTT	CASSQGTDTQYF
TRBV5-5	TRBJ1-1	15	-	-	TGTGCCAGCAGCTCCGGGGGTCAAATGAACACTGAAGCTTTCTTT	CASSSGGQMNTEAFF
TRBV29-1	TRBJ1-2	12	-	-	TGCAGCGTTGGATCGGAGAGTTATGGCTACACCTTC	CSVGSESYGYTF
TRBV6-6	TRBJ2-7	15	-	once	TGTGCCAGCAGTTACTCTTGGGAGGTAACCTACGAGCAGTACTTC	CASSYSWEVTYEQYF
TRBV21-1	TRBJ2-5	13	-	-	TGTGCCAGCAGCAGGACTCCCCAAGAGACCCAGTACTTC	CASSRTPQETQYF
TRBV19	TRBJ2-3	14	TRBD2	-	TGTGCCAGTAGACAAGCGGGGGGGACAGATACGCAGTATTTT	CASRQAGGTDTQYF
TRBV5-1	TRBJ2-1	16	TRBD2	-	TGCGCCAGCAGGCTTACTAGCGGGGCCTCCTACAATGAGCAGTTCTTC	CASRLTSGASYNEQFF
TRBV6-1	TRBJ1-2	13	-	-	TGTGCCAGTAGTAGAGGTGTGAGGGTCGGCTACACCTTC	CASSRGVRVGYTF
TRBV6-1	TRBJ2-3	14	TRBD2	-	TGTGCCAGCAGTGAAGCTTTCAAGCGGGGGGGATTCTATTTT	CASSEAFKRGGFYF
TRBV28	TRBJ1-5	14	-	-	TGTGCCAGCAGTTGGGGCTCCAAGAACCAGCCCCAGCATTTT	CASSWGSKNQPQHF
TRBV7-7	TRBJ2-2	14	-	-	TGTGCCAGCAGACAGGACTACAACACCGGGGAGCTGTTTTTT	CASRQDYNTGELFF
TRBV2	TRBJ2-2	15	TRBD2	-	TGTGCCAGCAGAGACAGCGGGGGCTTTACCGGGGAGCTGTTTTTT	CASRDSGGFTGELFF
TRBV16	TRBJ1-3	14	TRBD1	-	TGTGCCAGCAGCCATCAGGGGGCTGGAAACACCATATATTTT	CASSHQGAGNTIYF
TRBV28	TRBJ1-3	14	-	-	TGTGCCAGCAACCCTCCCAGAGGTAGAAACACCATATATTTT	CASNPPRGRNTIYF
TRBV5-1	TRBJ2-1	15	-	-	TGCGCCAGCAGCGCAGGCCCGGGAGACTACAATGAGCAGTTCTTC	CASSAGPGDYNEQFF
TRBV5-4	TRBJ2-5	14	-	-	TGTGCCAGCAGCCGACAGGAAAACCAAGAGACCCAGTACTTC	CASSRQENQETQYF
TRBV5-1	TRBJ1-6	13	TRBD1	-	TGCGCCAGCAGAGGACAGGAAAATTCACCCCTCCACTTT	CASRGQENSPLHF
TRBV18	TRBJ2-2	14	TRBD2	-	TGTGCCAGCTCTCGGACTAGCGGGGTCGAGGAGCTGTTTTTT	CASSRTSGVEELFF
TRBV30	TRBJ1-6	14	TRBD1	-	TGTGCCGGCCGGACAGGAGTATATAATTCACCCCTCCACTTT	CAGRTGVYNSPLHF
TRBV9	TRBJ2-7	14	TRBD1	-	TGTGCCAGCAGCAAGAAGGGACAGGGTTACGAGCAGTACTTC	CASSKKGQGYEQYF
TRBV7-7	TRBJ2-5	14	-	-	TGTGCTAGCAGCGCTGGCCCAGACGGGGAGACCCAGTACTTC	CASSAGPDGETQYF
TRBV2	TRBJ1-2	20	TRBD1	-	TGTGCCAGCAGTGAACTAGTGACAGGGAAAGCCCACACAAAGGGCTATGGCTACACCTTC	CASSELVTGKAHTKGYGYTF
TRBV19	TRBJ2-5	15	TRBD1	once	TGTGCCAGTAATCCGGGACAGGGGATGGTAGAGACCCAGTACTTC	CASNPGQGMVETQYF